The rows below give T cell receptor beta chains drawn from one sample of a study of OX40 agonist ivuxolimab in advanced cancers. The table came from immunoSEQ multiplex PCR; TCRdb's copy has only in-frame clones and leaves some out. Among approximately 92,000 clones listed, around 96% were seen once. The sample in question was CD4+ or CD8+ T cells sorted from blood, obtained in a trial of the OX40 agonist ivuxolimab. These receptors were taken from an adult with an advanced solid tumor such as melanoma, head and neck, liver or kidney cancer. The CDR3 runs from the conserved cysteine through the conserved F or W. D genes are given only for firm matches. Clone size is shown for a subset of rows, as once, few, many or a class of expanded clone.

v_call,j_call,cdr3_length,d_call,clone_size,cdr3_aa,cdr3_nt
TRBV6-7,TRBJ2-2,16,-,-,CASSYRTEENTGELFF,TGTGCCAGCAGTTACCGGACGGAGGAAAACACCGGGGAGCTGTTTTTT
TRBV28,TRBJ2-7,11,-,-,CASSRDYEQYF,TGTGCCAGCAGCCGAGATTACGAGCAGTACTTC
TRBV11-2,TRBJ2-7,12,-,-,CASTPGHYEQYF,TGTGCCAGCACCCCGGGGCACTACGAGCAGTACTTC
TRBV14,TRBJ1-3,17,-,-,CASSHLTVHDSGNTIYF,TGTGCCAGCAGCCACTTGACAGTTCACGACTCTGGAAACACCATATATTTT
TRBV28,TRBJ1-5,14,-,-,CASSLVDGNQPQHF,TGTGCCAGCAGTTTAGTGGACGGGAATCAGCCCCAGCATTTT
TRBV5-1,TRBJ2-1,18,-,-,CASSLVPAEGRAYNEQFF,TGCGCCAGCAGCTTGGTCCCGGCAGAAGGTAGAGCGTACAATGAGCAGTTCTTC
TRBV4-2,TRBJ2-7,16,-,-,CASSQELGMSSYEQYF,TGTGCCAGCAGCCAAGAATTAGGGATGAGCTCCTACGAGCAGTACTTC
TRBV18,TRBJ1-4,14,-,-,CASSTSATQEKLFF,TGTGCCAGCTCAACGTCAGCAACTCAGGAAAAACTGTTTTTT
TRBV19,TRBJ2-1,11,TRBD2,once,CASSSGGEQFF,TGTGCCAGTAGTAGCGGGGGTGAGCAGTTCTTC
TRBV5-4,TRBJ2-7,16,TRBD2,-,CASSLELAGVKYEQYF,TGTGCCAGCAGCTTGGAACTAGCGGGAGTCAAGTACGAGCAGTACTTC
TRBV10-3,TRBJ2-2,14,TRBD2,-,CAISDGGASGELFF,TGTGCCATCAGTGACGGGGGGGCCTCCGGGGAGCTGTTTTTT
TRBV4-3,TRBJ2-1,16,TRBD2,-,CASSPYSSGGYNEQFF,TGCGCCAGCAGCCCCTATTCTAGCGGGGGCTACAATGAGCAGTTCTTC
TRBV7-6,TRBJ2-1,12,-,-,CASSLADNEQFF,TGTGCCAGCAGCTTAGCGGACAATGAGCAGTTCTTC